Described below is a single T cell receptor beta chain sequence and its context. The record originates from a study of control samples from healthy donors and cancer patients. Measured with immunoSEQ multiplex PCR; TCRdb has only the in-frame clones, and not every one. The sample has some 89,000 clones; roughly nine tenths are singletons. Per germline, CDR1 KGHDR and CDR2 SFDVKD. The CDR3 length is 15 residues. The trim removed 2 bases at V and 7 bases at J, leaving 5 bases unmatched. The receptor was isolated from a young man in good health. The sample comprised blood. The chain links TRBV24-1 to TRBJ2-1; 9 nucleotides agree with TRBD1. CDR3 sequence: CATSDSRDRENEQFF. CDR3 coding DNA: TGTGCCACCAGTGATTCGAGGGACAGGGAGAATGAGCAGTTCTTC.